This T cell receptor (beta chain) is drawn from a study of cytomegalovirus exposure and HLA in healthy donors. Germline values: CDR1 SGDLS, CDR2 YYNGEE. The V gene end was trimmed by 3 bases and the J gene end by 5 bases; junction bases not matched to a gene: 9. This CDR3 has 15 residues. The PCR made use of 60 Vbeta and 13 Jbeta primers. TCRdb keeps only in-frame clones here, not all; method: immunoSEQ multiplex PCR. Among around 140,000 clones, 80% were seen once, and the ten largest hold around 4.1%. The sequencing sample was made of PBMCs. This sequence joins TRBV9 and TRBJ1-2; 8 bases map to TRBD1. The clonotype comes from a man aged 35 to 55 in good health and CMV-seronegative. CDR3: CASSAGQVRGYGYTF. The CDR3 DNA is TGTGCCAGCAGCGCGGGACAGGTGCGGGGATATGGCTACACCTTC. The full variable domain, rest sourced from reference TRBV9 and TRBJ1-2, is DSGVTQTPKHLITATGQRVTLRCSPRSGDLSVYWYQQSLDQGLQFLIQYYNGEERAKGNILERFSAQQFPDLHSELNLSSLELGDSALYFCASSAGQVRGYGYTFGSGTRLTVV.